This T cell receptor (beta chain) was sequenced in a study of blood T cell repertoires in COVID-19. Study at large: From the United States, Italy and Spain came samples of acute and convalescent COVID-19.

Authors' methods: Reference gene primer amplification gave nucleated cell count estimates. The data were produced by immunoSEQ multiplex PCR, yet TCRdb's version contains in-frame clones alone and is incomplete. That table furnishes V, J and clone size, whereas the DNA furnished D and trimming. Of about 60,000 clones listed, about four fifths are singletons. Trimming removed 4 bases at V and 0 bases at J, with 14 bases between. This CDR3 comprises 15 residues. Germline-derived CDR1 and CDR2 are SGHNT and YYREEE (reference sequence). The origin of this receptor is a woman at least 80 years old with acute or convalescent COVID-19. What was sequenced was peripheral blood. The V gene is TRBV5-4, the J gene TRBJ2-7; no clear D. As DNA, the CDR3 is TGTGCCAGCAGCCGTGACATCCCTTCCTCCTACGAGCAGTACTTC. This codes for CASSRDIPSSYEQYF.